The 17 T cell receptor beta chains listed next were all sequenced from one sample in a study of cytomegalovirus exposure and HLA in healthy donors. PCR amplification relied on 60 Vbeta primers (plus 13 Jbeta primers). Sequenced by immunoSEQ multiplex PCR; TCRdb stores in-frame clones only, minus some. Among roughly 110,000 clones listed, less than 85% were seen once. The specimen was PBMCs. These receptors all come from a man aged 60 to 69 in good health and CMV-seronegative.

The V and J genes are TRBV29-1 and TRBJ2-5; 7 bases agree with TRBD2. This CDR3 has 14 amino acids. The junction had 10 bases not matched to a gene; V was cut back by 4 bases and J by 5 bases. Germline values: CDR1 SQVTM, CDR2 ANQGSEA. The CDR3: CSVGGGGRGETQYF. The CDR3 DNA follows: TGCAGCGTTGGTGGCGGGGGACGGGGGGAGACCCAGTACTTC. Full variable domain (remainder filled in from reference TRBV29-1 and TRBJ2-5): SAVISQKPSRDICQRGTSLTIQCQVDSQVTMMFWYRQQPGQSLTLIATANQGSEATYESGFVIDKFPISRPNLTFSTLTVSNMSPEDSSIYLCSVGGGGRGETQYFGPGTRLLVL.

The chain has TRBV15 and TRBJ2-7, with TRBD2 matching 13 bases. Trimming cost V 1 base and J 2 bases; bases outside gene matches: 14. Germline lookup yields CDR1 LNHNV and CDR2 YYDKDF (reference sequence). The CDR3 is 20 amino acids. For the CDR3, the DNA is TGTGCCACCAGCAGAGGAACAGGACTAGCGGGGGCCCCTTTAACCTACGAGCAGTACTTC. Residues: CATSRGTGLAGAPLTYEQYF.

V and J are TRBV25-1 and TRBJ1-4; unclear D gene. CDR3 length equals 14 residues. V dropped 7 bases and J dropped 2 bases, with 11 bases sitting between them. The germline V gene encodes CDR1 MGHDK and CDR2 SYGVNS. The DNA for the CDR3 is TGTGCCAGCAATTCGGAGACGACTAATGAAAAACTGTTTTTT. Its protein product is CASNSETTNEKLFF. Using reference TRBV25-1 and TRBJ1-4 for the parts outside the CDR3, the full variable domain is EADIYQTPRYLVIGTGKKITLECSQTMGHDKMYWYQQDPGMELHLIHYSYGVNSTEKGDLSSESTVSRIRTEHFPLTLESARPSHTSQYLCASNSETTNEKLFFGSGTQLSVL.

In nucleotides, the CDR3 is TGTGCCACCCGTCCCCTGAGCAGGACTTACACTGAAGCTTTCTTT. Its translation is CATRPLSRTYTEAFF. This rearrangement joins TRBV6-5 to TRBJ1-1; D gene ambiguous. V shed 10 bases and J shed 3 bases, with 21 bases lying between them. The CDR3 length is 15 residues. Germline CDR1 and CDR2: MNHEY and SVGAGI.

The rearrangement joins TRBV10-3 to TRBJ1-1; the D is unclear. V was pared by 2 bases and J by 11 bases, with 12 bases between. The CDR3 is made up of 12 amino acids. Germline lookup yields CDR1 ENHRY and CDR2 SYGVKD. This CDR3 is CAISEGEARAFF. The CDR3 coding sequence is TGTGCCATCAGTGAGGGGGAGGCTCGGGCTTTCTTT.

The count of this clone is one. V is TRBV5-6 and J is TRBJ2-2, with 8 bases lining up with TRBD2. The germline V gene has CDR1 SGHDT and CDR2 YYEEEE. The CDR3 length is 17 residues. Losses at the gene ends were 6 bases for V and 1 base for J; bases not matched to a gene: 11. The CDR3 nucleotides are TGTGCCAGCAAGGCGGGGGGCCCCGTGGGGAACACCGGGGAGCTGTTTTTT. The encoded protein is CASKAGGPVGNTGELFF.

J is TRBJ1-4 and V is TRBV4-3, with 7 bases fitting TRBD1. Germline trimming cut 3 bases from V and 5 bases from J; bases unmatched to any gene: 6. The CDR3 covers 15 residues. Germline V gives CDR1 LGHNA, CDR2 YSLEER. The CDR3 loop reads CASSQHRGLNEKLFF. CDR3 in DNA: TGCGCCAGCAGCCAGCACAGGGGATTAAATGAAAAACTGTTTTTT.

V gene TRBV6-5 combines with J gene TRBJ2-3, with D possibly matching TRBD2 (5 bases). This CDR3 has 14 residues. Germline V gene sequence: CDR1 MNHEY, CDR2 SVGAGI. V was pared by 0 bases and J by 5 bases, with 9 bases between. The CDR3 coding sequence is TGTGCCAGCAGTTACTCGAGGGCGGTAGATACGCAGTATTTT. It codes for CASSYSRAVDTQYF.

The genes are TRBV7-9 and TRBJ1-2, with a weak D call TRBD1 (5 bases). Germline V gene data show CDR1 as SEHNR and CDR2 as FQNEAQ (reference sequence). Trimming took 4 bases from V and 4 from J, leaving 16 bases between them. The CDR3 contains 15 residues. The CDR3 coding sequence is TGTGCCAGCAGCTCGACAGCAGGGACTTTCTATGGCTACACCTTC. Translating it yields CASSSTAGTFYGYTF. Using reference TRBV7-9 and TRBJ1-2 for the parts outside the CDR3, the full variable domain is DTGVSQNPRHKITKRGQNVTFRCDPISEHNRLYWYRQTLGQGPEFLTYFQNEAQLEKSRLLSDRFSAERPKGSFSTLEIQRTEQGDSAMYLCASSSTAGTFYGYTFGSGTRLTVV.

V gene TRBV4-1 combines with J gene TRBJ1-4; 10 positions agree with TRBD1. The CDR3 totals 19 residues. Losses at the gene ends were 3 bases for V and 0 bases for J; bases not matched to a gene: 10. Germline lookup yields CDR1 MGHRA and CDR2 YSYEKL. The CDR3 DNA reads as TGCGCCAGCAGCCAGGGGCCCGGACAGGGGGTTGCAACTAATGAAAAACTGTTTTTT. Amino acid sequence: CASSQGPGQGVATNEKLFF.

The rearrangement joins TRBV27 to TRBJ1-5, with D uncertain. The V gene's germline CDR1 is MNHEY and CDR2 SMNVEV (reference sequence). The CDR3 length is 15 residues. Trimming removed 2 bases at V and 3 bases at J, with 11 bases between. CDR3 region: CASSLNRGNNQPQHF. CDR3 in DNA: TGTGCCAGCAGTTTAAACCGAGGTAACAATCAGCCCCAGCATTTT.

The rearrangement joins TRBV5-1 to TRBJ1-1; 7 nucleotides line up with TRBD1. This CDR3 contains 15 residues. V gave up 2 bases and J gave up 0 bases; unmatched junction bases: 4. Germline V gives CDR1 SGHRS, CDR2 YFSETQ. Here the CDR3 DNA reads TGCGCCAGCAGCTTAACAGGGGAGCTGAACACTGAAGCTTTCTTT. Translating gives CASSLTGELNTEAFF.

The chain is built from TRBV11-2 and TRBJ1-1; possibly TRBD1 for D (6 bases). V shed 5 bases and J shed 4 bases, with 14 bases lying between them. Germline V lookup: CDR1 SGHAT, CDR2 FQNNGV. This CDR3 is built from 14 residues. CDR3 nucleotides: TGTGCCAGCAGCGTAACAGGGTATGGCACTGAAGCTTTCTTT. Protein sequence: CASSVTGYGTEAFF.

There are a few counts of this clone. The chain combines TRBV6-5 with TRBJ2-1, with TRBD2 matching 9 bases. The V gene end was trimmed by 4 bases and the J gene end by 12 bases; junction bases not matched to a gene: 13. From germline, CDR1 is MNHEY and CDR2 SVGAGI. The CDR3 contains 15 residues. In DNA form, the CDR3 reads TGTGCCAGCAGTTTCCTAGCGGGGTCCTCCGAAGGGCAGTTCTTC. It is translated as CASSFLAGSSEGQFF.

V usage is TRBV15 and J usage is TRBJ1-6; D uncertain. Trimming left V 0 bases short and J 9 bases short, with 15 bases between. The length of the CDR3 is 16 residues. From germline, CDR1 is LNHNV and CDR2 YYDKDF (reference sequence). CDR3 protein: CATSRENLSGASPLHF. As DNA, the CDR3 is TGTGCCACCAGCAGAGAAAACCTCAGCGGTGCTTCACCCCTCCACTTT.

J is TRBJ2-3 and V is TRBV5-1; 7 nucleotides match TRBD1. The junction had 9 bases not matched to a gene; V was cut back by 5 bases and J by 3 bases. Germline CDR1 reads SGHRS; CDR2 reads YFSETQ. This CDR3 contains 15 residues. CDR3 region: CASSRGDRETDTQYF. CDR3 nucleotide sequence: TGCGCCAGCAGTAGAGGAGACAGGGAGACAGATACGCAGTATTTT.

This clone was observed a handful of times. V usage is TRBV6-5 and J usage is TRBJ1-3, with D possibly being TRBD1 (5 bases). This CDR3 comprises 15 residues. The germline V gene encodes CDR1 MNHEY and CDR2 SVGAGI. Trimming removed 6 bases from V and 0 bases from J, with 12 bases in between. This CDR3 is CASSRGGSSGNTIYF. CDR3 coding DNA: TGTGCCAGCAGCCGGGGGGGGTCCTCTGGAAACACCATATATTTT.